These 27 T cell receptor beta chains originate from one sample sequenced in a study of graft-versus-host responses after intestinal transplantation. Antigen specificity for these receptors is unknown. The repertoire was sequenced with immunoSEQ multiplex PCR; TCRdb's copy has only in-frame clones and lacks some. The sample consists of about 86,000 clones, under 85% of them appearing once. The specimen was unstimulated CD8+ T cells sorted from spleen or lymph node cells, collected before intestinal transplant. The receptors come from a human donor who received an intestinal transplant.

The chain combines TRBV7-3 with TRBJ2-1, with a possible D match to TRBD2 (6 bases). Looked up from germline, CDR1 is SGHTA and CDR2 is FQGTGA. CDR3 length: 17 amino acids. The germline V and J ends were trimmed by 5 bases and 2 bases, with 19 bases remaining between them. CDR3 in DNA: TGTGCCAGCAGCCCCGACCGCGGGGACTTTACCTACAATGAGCAGTTCTTC. It yields the protein CASSPDRGDFTYNEQFF.

This clone showed up just once. This sequence joins TRBV6-5 and TRBJ2-1; D gene unclear. Between the trimmed V and J ends, which lost 6 bases and 4 bases, there was a span of 10 bases. The germline V gene encodes CDR1 MNHEY and CDR2 SVGAGI. The CDR3 spans 13 residues. DNA for the CDR3: TGTGCCAGCAGACAGAGTTCGTACAATGAGCAGTTCTTC. It specifies CASRQSSYNEQFF.

The chain uses TRBV13 and TRBJ1-5; TRBD1 matches 8 bases. With V trimmed by 6 bases and J by 5 bases, 3 bases remained unmatched. The CDR3 is made up of 13 amino acids. The V gene's germline CDR1 is PRHDT and CDR2 FYEKMQ (reference sequence). The CDR3 is CASSSGGDQPQHF. In nucleotides, the CDR3 is TGTGCCAGCAGTTCAGGGGGCGATCAGCCCCAGCATTTT.

The rearrangement links TRBV6-6 to TRBJ2-1; a possible D gene is TRBD2 (6 bases). Germline V gene data show CDR1 as MNHNY and CDR2 as SVGAGI (reference sequence). The CDR3 runs to 15 residues. Trimming pared 1 base from V and 4 bases from J, leaving 11 bases between. CDR3 protein: CASSYLAVLYNEQFF. CDR3 nucleotide sequence: TGTGCCAGCAGTTACTTAGCGGTACTTTACAATGAGCAGTTCTTC.

The rearrangement joins TRBV27 to TRBJ1-4, with 7 bases lining up with TRBD1. The CDR3 length is 15 residues. Trimming cost V 6 bases and J 5 bases; bases outside gene matches: 9. Germline V gives CDR1 MNHEY, CDR2 SMNVEV (reference sequence). Here the CDR3 DNA reads TGTGCCAGCAGGCCCCTACAGGGGCGAAATGAAAAACTGTTTTTT. It codes for CASRPLQGRNEKLFF.

The gene calls are TRBV11-2 and TRBJ2-7; the match to TRBD1 covers 10 bases. The germline CDR1 and CDR2 sequences are SGHAT and FQNNGV. CDR3 size: 15 residues. With V trimmed by 4 bases and J by 1 base, 4 bases remained unmatched. The CDR3 sequence is CASSSPGQGSYEQYF. CDR3 DNA: TGTGCCAGCAGCTCCCCGGGACAGGGGTCCTACGAGCAGTACTTC.

The chain employs TRBV10-3 and TRBJ2-7; D possibly corresponds to TRBD1 (5 bases). Germline V lookup: CDR1 ENHRY, CDR2 SYGVKD. Trimming shortened V by 3 bases and J by 3 bases, and 15 bases separated the two germline ends. The CDR3 has 15 amino acids. CDR3 sequence: CAISDPPQGFYEQYF. In DNA form, the CDR3 reads TGTGCCATCAGTGACCCCCCTCAGGGTTTCTACGAGCAGTACTTC.

This chain uses TRBV5-1 with TRBJ1-1, with 7 bases fitting TRBD1. The CDR3 loop spans 16 amino acids. V was clipped by 2 bases and J by 3 bases; unmatched bases: 10. In germline, CDR1 is SGHRS, CDR2 YFSETQ. This chain's CDR3 is CASSFRNRGRDTEAFF. For the CDR3, the DNA is TGCGCCAGCAGCTTCAGAAACAGGGGTCGGGACACTGAAGCTTTCTTT. Based on the CDR3 plus reference TRBV5-1 and TRBJ1-1, the full variable domain is KAGVTQTPRYLIKTRGQQVTLSCSPISGHRSVSWYQQTPGQGLQFLFEYFSETQRNKGNFPGRFSGRQFSNSRSEMNVSTLELGDSALYLCASSFRNRGRDTEAFFGQGTRLTVV.

This sequence joins TRBV11-2 and TRBJ2-7; D not resolved. The V gene's germline CDR1 is SGHAT and CDR2 FQNNGV. CDR3 length: 11 amino acids. V lost 2 bases and J lost 7, with 6 bases in between. The CDR3 loop reads CASSLSFEQYF. The CDR3 DNA sequence: TGTGCCAGCAGCTTAAGTTTTGAGCAGTACTTC.

This chain connects TRBV11-2 to TRBJ1-1; 8 bases map to TRBD1. CDR1 and CDR2 (germline): SGHAT, FQNNGV. V lost 1 base and J lost 6; bases outside the gene matches: 4. The CDR3 covers 14 residues. CDR3 coding DNA: TGTGCCAGCAGCTTAGTAGGGACAGGATCTGAAGCTTTCTTT. It is translated as CASSLVGTGSEAFF.

The rearrangement joins TRBV13 to TRBJ2-1; 8 positions agree with TRBD2. Germline-derived CDR1 and CDR2 are PRHDT and FYEKMQ (reference sequence). This CDR3 contains 17 residues. Unmatched junction bases numbered 11, after V lost 5 bases and J lost 2 bases. As DNA, the CDR3 is TGTGCCAGCAGCGCCGAGGGGGAGCGGGGGCCCTACAATGAGCAGTTCTTC. Its translation: CASSAEGERGPYNEQFF.

The rearrangement joins TRBV7-2 to TRBJ1-4; D remains ambiguous. This CDR3 region has 16 residues. Trimming shortened V by 5 bases and J by 5 bases, and 18 bases separated the two germline ends. Germline CDR1 and CDR2: SGHTA and FQGNSA. For the CDR3, the DNA is TGTGCCAGCAGCATTTCCCCCGGTGGCGGCAATGAAAAACTGTTTTTT. This sequence encodes CASSISPGGGNEKLFF.

This chain connects TRBV5-6 to TRBJ2-3; D is undetermined. The V end was cut by 4 bases, the J end by 4 bases, with 7 bases between. CDR3 length: 12 residues. The germline gives CDR1 SGHDT, CDR2 YYEEEE. The CDR3 region is CASSADPDTQYF. CDR3 sequence (DNA): TGTGCCAGCAGCGCGGACCCAGATACGCAGTATTTT.

The chain carries TRBV13 and TRBJ2-7; tentative D call: TRBD1 (5 bases). Germline loops: CDR1 PRHDT, CDR2 FYEKMQ (reference sequence). V dropped 5 bases and J dropped 3 bases, with 11 bases sitting between them. The CDR3 is made up of 13 amino acids. As DNA, the CDR3 is TGTGCCAGCAGCCCACATCAGGGCTACGAGCAGTACTTC. Translating gives CASSPHQGYEQYF.

Points on this clone: A read error may account for a junction end that differs from germline. The rearrangement uses TRBV2 and TRBJ1-2, with D unresolved. The CDR3 has 17 amino acids. The germline V gene has CDR1 SNHLY and CDR2 FYNNEI. In DNA form, the CDR3 reads TGTGCCAGCAGTGAAGCAGCCGGGGTCCCGGGCCTCGGGAGTCGCAGCTTC. This encodes CASSEAAGVPGLGSRSF.

This clone was found once. Other DNA sequences in the same sample also yield this CDR3. The chain recombines TRBV28 with TRBJ1-5; D remains ambiguous. Looked up from germline, CDR1 is MDHEN and CDR2 is SYDVKM. The CDR3 is 11 amino acids. The V gene lost 2 bases and the J gene lost 7 bases, with 3 bases spanning the gap. As DNA, the CDR3 is TGTGCCAGCAGTTTAGGGCAGCCCCAGCATTTT. It translates to CASSLGQPQHF.

This rearrangement joins TRBV30 to TRBJ2-7; no reliable D call. The V end was cut by 1 base, the J end by 6 bases, with 13 bases between. This CDR3 is 13 amino acids long. Germline CDR1 reads GTSNPN; CDR2 reads SVGIG (reference sequence). CDR3 sequence (DNA): TGTGCCTGGAGTGCATACATCTCTCCCGAGCAGTACTTC. It translates to CAWSAYISPEQYF.

This chain connects TRBV5-4 to TRBJ2-3; D is undetermined. CDR3 length equals 14 residues. Looked up from germline, CDR1 is SGHNT and CDR2 is YYREEE (reference sequence). The V gene lost 1 base and the J gene lost 1 base, with 7 bases spanning the gap. CDR3 amino acids: CASSLLLGTDTQYF. CDR3 nucleotides: TGTGCCAGCAGCTTGCTGCTGGGCACAGATACGCAGTATTTT.

The chain uses TRBV5-1 and TRBJ2-1, with 7 bases identical to TRBD2. Germline lookup yields CDR1 SGHRS and CDR2 YFSETQ. Losses at the gene ends were 4 bases for V and 3 bases for J; bases not matched to a gene: 10. This CDR3 region has 16 residues. The CDR3 is CASSPTGTTYYNEQFF. CDR3 coding DNA: TGCGCCAGCAGCCCGACCGGGACTACTTACTACAATGAGCAGTTCTTC.

The chain uses TRBV11-2 and TRBJ1-6, with 7 bases that match TRBD1. Germline V gene lookup returns CDR1 SGHAT and CDR2 FQNNGV. V was clipped by 4 bases and J by 4 bases; unmatched bases: 4. The CDR3 extends over 15 amino acids. Here the CDR3 reads CASSSGGTYNSPLHF. In nucleotides, the CDR3 is TGTGCCAGCAGCTCAGGGGGAACGTATAATTCACCCCTCCACTTT.

The genes are TRBV6-1 and TRBJ1-1, with D hard to call. Germline loops: CDR1 MNHNS, CDR2 SASEGT. V was cut by 2 bases and J by 0 bases, with 16 bases left in between. This CDR3 comprises 17 residues. The CDR3 here is CASSENRQRIMNTEAFF. In DNA form, the CDR3 reads TGTGCCAGCAGTGAAAATCGTCAGAGAATCATGAACACTGAAGCTTTCTTT.

This clone was seen a single time. The chain employs TRBV10-3 and TRBJ2-1, with 9 bases aligning to TRBD2. This CDR3 is built from 15 residues. V gave up 6 bases and J gave up 8 bases; unmatched junction bases: 11. The V gene's germline CDR1 is ENHRY and CDR2 SYGVKD. In nucleotides, the CDR3 is TGTGCCATCAGCCTCGGGGCTAGCGGGGTCGATGAGCAGTTCTTC. This codes for CAISLGASGVDEQFF.

The chain joins TRBV5-4 to TRBJ2-7; no clear D gene. V was clipped by 4 bases and J by 4 bases, with 9 bases between them. From germline, CDR1 is SGHNT and CDR2 YYREEE (reference sequence). This CDR3 comprises 12 residues. Written as DNA, the CDR3 is TGTGCCAGCAGCCCCGGATCATACGAGCAGTACTTC. Its protein is CASSPGSYEQYF.

This clone appeared a single time. The rearrangement links TRBV10-2 to TRBJ2-1, with a weak D call TRBD2 (6 bases). The germline V gene has CDR1 WSHSY and CDR2 SAAADI. CDR3 size: 17 residues. Trimming pared 4 bases from V and 0 bases from J, leaving 16 bases between. The CDR3 region is CASSGPSDPLSYNEQFF. CDR3 sequence (DNA): TGCGCCAGCAGTGGCCCTAGCGACCCCCTCTCCTACAATGAGCAGTTCTTC.

The chain has TRBV6-1 and TRBJ2-1; D gene unclear. V gave up 0 bases and J gave up 4 bases, with 10 bases separating them. The CDR3 has 15 amino acids. Germline CDR1 is MNHNS and CDR2 is SASEGT. CDR3 loop: CASSEAHLLYNEQFF. The CDR3 region has the DNA TGTGCCAGCAGTGAAGCGCACTTACTATACAATGAGCAGTTCTTC.

The chain combines TRBV29-1 with TRBJ1-1; 8 bases agree with TRBD1. There are 11 residues in the CDR3. CDR1 is SQVTM and CDR2 is ANQGSEA in the germline V gene. The CDR3 is CGGQGGTEAFF. Here the CDR3 DNA reads TGCGGCGGACAGGGCGGAACTGAAGCTTTCTTT.

The V call is TRBV13, the J call TRBJ1-2, with 8 positions matching TRBD1. V lost 5 bases and J lost 6; bases outside the gene matches: 2. CDR3 size: 12 residues. CDR1 and CDR2 (germline): PRHDT, FYEKMQ (reference sequence). Here the CDR3 DNA reads TGTGCCAGCAGCACGACAGGGGATGGCTACACCTTC. Its protein product is CASSTTGDGYTF.